This T cell receptor beta chain was profiled in a study of blood T cell repertoires in COVID-19 (dated by TCRdb to the early 2020s). Looking at the study overall: Samples covering the acute and convalescent phases of COVID-19 were provided by collaborators in the United States, Italy and Spain. The prospective study material was composed of cDNA or gDNA derived from T cells, B-cell-depleted T cells, or PBMCs. Samples were obtained from the ongoing ImmuneRACE study (first 160 participants) and from 950 to 1,500 subjects provided by 6 global collaborators. Where available, HLA class I and class II types were taken from metadata supplied by the sample provider and were not determined by assay-based typing. The repertoires were released in a freely available public database intended as a resource for research on the immune response to SARS-CoV-2. The sample metadata nearly always contained a de-identified subject ID, COVID-19 status, age in years and sex. Subjects who had been exposed to COVID-19, were actively infected with it, or had recovered from it provided the deeply sampled blood TCRbeta repertoires that made up the dataset. The full study reports these points: Clinical and demographic metadata were provided uncurated, with the amount varying by source and participant.

Collaborating institutions collected whole blood in K2EDTA tubes following their own protocols. For TCRbeta analysis, collaborators shipped samples in one of three forms: frozen whole blood, isolated PBMCs, or DNA extracted from either of those sample types. Notes on this clone: The clone's antigen remains unknown. No base-level quality is on record; no much larger clone is a single base apart.

The immunoSEQ Assay, a bias-controlled multiplex PCR, was used to amplify TCRbeta CDR3 regions from genomic DNA. The authors' pipeline ran thus. Nucleated cell counts per sample were estimated from amplification of reference gene primers within the assay. Sequence reads were collapsed and filtered to measure the absolute abundance of every unique TCRbeta CDR3 rearrangement. For each sample, productive Simpson clonality was calculated by taking the square root of Simpson's diversity index across productive rearrangements. As stored in TCRdb, this immuneACCESS dataset retains in-frame rearrangements with V and J assigned. A fraction of the clones does not appear; measured against another copy, unresolved V genes explain less than half of the discrepancy, and the remainder lacks a known reason. V and J calls plus clone size are reproduced from that table; the DNA served to infer D and trimming. The sample records some 190,000 clones, more than 75% of which are singletons. Of the sample, about 4.4% falls within the top ten clones.

The TCR was taken from a human donor in a cohort sampled during active COVID-19. The sequenced material came from peripheral blood.

The DNA sequence follows: TGTGCCAGTAGTCTCCCGCCCCGAGCGGGCGACACAGATACGCAGTATTTT. Its translation reads: CASSLPPRAGDTDTQYF. The chain is assembled from TRBV19 and TRBJ2-3, with TRBD2 as a weak D call on 6 bases. V sheds 5 bases and J sheds 2 bases, leaving 20 bases between their ends. The CDR3 sequence holds 17 residues, the cysteine and phenylalanine included. Only the CDR3 region is kept as DNA, spanning 51 bases read in frame from base 1. CDR1 and CDR2 were assigned from the germline V gene (reference sequence) as LNHDA and SQIVND.